This T cell receptor beta chain was captured in a study of vaccination effects on CD4 cells after COVID-19. Study-level background: Post-vaccine sampling took place a median of 72 days after the second dose.

General study points: Clones induced by infection and by vaccine showed marked clonal contraction late after vaccination.

This table comes from immunoSEQ multiplex PCR, and its TCRdb copy is limited to in-frame clones, with some not included. The sample lists around 33,000 clones, around 82% occurring once. Expansion with viral peptide pools was applied to antigen-specific CD4+ T cells by the ViraFEST assay prior to sequencing. CD4+ T cell isolation took place after approximately 11 days of culture. Everyone in the study got two shots of either the BNT162b2 or mRNA-1273 vaccine. Every well got around 1.9 million PBMC, which were grown with 10 IU/ml IL-2 and approximately 9.7 ug/ml peptides. A remark on this clone: Its antigen is undetermined.

The source is a human donor who received a COVID-19 vaccine. Some clones in this sample may be carry-over from other donors' samples. The sample was CD4+ T cells from PBMCs cultured with HCoV-NL63 spike peptides, taken after COVID-19 vaccination.

CDR3 coding DNA: TGTGCCAGCCGGGCCGGGACAGGGGGTGGGGATCAGCCCCAGCATTTT. It translates to CASRAGTGGGDQPQHF. This sequence joins TRBV19 and TRBJ1-5; 11 bases are a match to TRBD1. The germline V gene has CDR1 LNHDA and CDR2 SQIVND (reference sequence). V trimming: 9 bases; J trimming: 5 bases; junction bases outside the gene matches: 12. This CDR3 spans 16 amino acids.